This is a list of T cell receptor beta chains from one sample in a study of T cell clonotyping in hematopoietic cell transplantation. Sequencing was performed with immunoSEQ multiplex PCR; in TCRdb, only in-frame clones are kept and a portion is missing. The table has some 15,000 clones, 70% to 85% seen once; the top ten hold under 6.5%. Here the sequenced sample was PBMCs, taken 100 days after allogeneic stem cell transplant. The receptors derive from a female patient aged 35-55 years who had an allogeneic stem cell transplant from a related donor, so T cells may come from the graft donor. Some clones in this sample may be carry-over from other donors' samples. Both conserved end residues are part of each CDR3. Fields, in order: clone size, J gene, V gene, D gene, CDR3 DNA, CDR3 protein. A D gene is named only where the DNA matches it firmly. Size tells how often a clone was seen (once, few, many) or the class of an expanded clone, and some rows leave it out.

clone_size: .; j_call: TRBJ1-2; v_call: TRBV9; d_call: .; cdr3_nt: TGTGCCAGCAGCGTCGGCGGCGACTATGGCTACACCTTC; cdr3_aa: CASSVGGDYGYTF
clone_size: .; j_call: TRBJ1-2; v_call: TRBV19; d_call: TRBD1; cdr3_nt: TGTGCCAGTAGTACCCTGGGGACAGAAGCTAACTATGGCTACACCTTC; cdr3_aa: CASSTLGTEANYGYTF
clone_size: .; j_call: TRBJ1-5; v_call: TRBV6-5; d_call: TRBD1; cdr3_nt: TGTGCCAGCAGCACACAGGGGCAGGGACAGCCCCAGCATTTT; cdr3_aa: CASSTQGQGQPQHF
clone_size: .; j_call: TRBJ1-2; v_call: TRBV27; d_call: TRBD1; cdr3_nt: TGTGCCAGCAGAACAGGGGGCAATAATGGCTACACCTTC; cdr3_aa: CASRTGGNNGYTF
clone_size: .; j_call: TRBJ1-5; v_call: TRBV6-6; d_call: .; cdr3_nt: TGTGCCAGCCTAAGGGAGGCTCAGCCCCAGCATTTT; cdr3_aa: CASLREAQPQHF
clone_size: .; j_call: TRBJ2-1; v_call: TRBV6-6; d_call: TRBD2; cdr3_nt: TGTGCCACCCGGGGGGTCTCGTACAATGAGCAGTTCTTC; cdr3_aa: CATRGVSYNEQFF
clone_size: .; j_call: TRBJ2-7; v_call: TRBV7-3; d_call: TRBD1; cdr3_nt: TGTGCCAGCAGCTACCAGGCCGGGACAGGGTTCAACGAGCAGTACTTC; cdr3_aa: CASSYQAGTGFNEQYF
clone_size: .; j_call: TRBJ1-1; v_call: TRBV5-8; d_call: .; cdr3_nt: TGTGCCGGATCCCGGGGGGGGTTGACTTTCTTT; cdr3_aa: CAGSRGGLTFF
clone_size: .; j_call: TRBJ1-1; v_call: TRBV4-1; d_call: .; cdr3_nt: TGCGCCAGCAGCCAAAGGCGTCGGGGGCCTGAAGCTTTCTTT; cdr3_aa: CASSQRRRGPEAFF
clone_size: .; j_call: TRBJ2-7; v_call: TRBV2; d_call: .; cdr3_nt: TGTGCCAGCAGTAGGAGCTCCTACGAGCAGTACTTC; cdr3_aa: CASSRSSYEQYF
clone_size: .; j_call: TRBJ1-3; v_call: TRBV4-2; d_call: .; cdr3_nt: TGTGCCAGCAGCCAAGACGAGGGACGGTCCTCTGGAAACACCATATATTTT; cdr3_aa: CASSQDEGRSSGNTIYF
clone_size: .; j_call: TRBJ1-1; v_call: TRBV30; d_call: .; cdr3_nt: TGTGCCTGGAGTGGGACGCGAGCTTTCTTT; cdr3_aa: CAWSGTRAFF
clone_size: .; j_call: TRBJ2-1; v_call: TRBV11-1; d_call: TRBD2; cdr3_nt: TGTGCCAGCAGCTCATTTGGGACTAGCGGGAGCGCCACCTACAATGAGCAGTTCTTC; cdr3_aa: CASSSFGTSGSATYNEQFF
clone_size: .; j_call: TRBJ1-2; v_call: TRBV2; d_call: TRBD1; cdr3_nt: TGTGCCAGCAGACCCCAGGGGGCACAGGCCTATGGCTACACCTTC; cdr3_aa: CASRPQGAQAYGYTF
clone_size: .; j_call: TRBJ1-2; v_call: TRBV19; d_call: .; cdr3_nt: TGTGCCAGTAGTATAGAGGGCCAGGGGTCTAACTATGGCTACACCTTC; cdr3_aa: CASSIEGQGSNYGYTF
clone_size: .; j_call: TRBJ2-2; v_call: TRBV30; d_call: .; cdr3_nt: TGTGCCTGGAGCCGGGGGACAGCCGGAACCGGGGAGCTGTTTTTT; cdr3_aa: CAWSRGTAGTGELFF
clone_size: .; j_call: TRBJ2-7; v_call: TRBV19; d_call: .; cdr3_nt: TGTGCCAGTAGTAAAAATAGGGCACCAACCTACGAGCAGTACTTC; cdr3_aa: CASSKNRAPTYEQYF
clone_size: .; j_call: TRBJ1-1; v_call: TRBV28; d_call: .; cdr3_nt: TGTGCCAGCAGTTTAGTCAGTTTCATTATGAACACTGAAGCTTTCTTT; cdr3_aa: CASSLVSFIMNTEAFF
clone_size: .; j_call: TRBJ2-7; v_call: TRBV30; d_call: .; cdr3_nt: TGTGCCTGGAGTCCGACCTGGGAAATCTCCTACGAGCAGTACTTC; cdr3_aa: CAWSPTWEISYEQYF
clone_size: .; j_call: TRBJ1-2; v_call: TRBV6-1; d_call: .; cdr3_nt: TGTGCCAGTGGCGAGCGCCGGTATGGCTACACCTTC; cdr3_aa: CASGERRYGYTF
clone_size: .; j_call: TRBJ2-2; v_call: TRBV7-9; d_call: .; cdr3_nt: TGTGCCAGCAGCTTACCTCCGGGGGCGGGCGGGGAGCTGTTTTTT; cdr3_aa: CASSLPPGAGGELFF
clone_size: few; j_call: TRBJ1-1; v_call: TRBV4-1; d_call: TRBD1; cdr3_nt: TGCGCCAGCAGCCAAGAAAGGGACAGGCTGAACACTGAAGCTTTCTTT; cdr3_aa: CASSQERDRLNTEAFF
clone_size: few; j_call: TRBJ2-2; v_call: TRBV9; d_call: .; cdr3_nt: TGTGCCAGCAGCGTTCGGACAGTGGACACCGGGGAGCTGTTTTTT; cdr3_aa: CASSVRTVDTGELFF
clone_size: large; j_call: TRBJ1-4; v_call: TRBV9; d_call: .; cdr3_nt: TGTGCCAGCAGCGTAGCAGACCATCTTAGTGAAAAACTGTTTTTT; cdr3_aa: CASSVADHLSEKLFF
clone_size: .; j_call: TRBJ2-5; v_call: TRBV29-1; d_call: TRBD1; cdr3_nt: TGCAGCGTACGAACAGGGGGTCAAGAGACCCAGTACTTC; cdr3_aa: CSVRTGGQETQYF
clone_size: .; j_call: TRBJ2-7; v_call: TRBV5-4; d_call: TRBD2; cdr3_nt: TGTGCCAGCAGCTCGGGGCTAGCGGGGTCGTCCTACGAGCAGTACTTC; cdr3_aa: CASSSGLAGSSYEQYF
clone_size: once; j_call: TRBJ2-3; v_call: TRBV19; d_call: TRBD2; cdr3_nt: TGTGCCAGTAGTCCCCCGGCCCGGGGGGCAGATACGCAGTATTTT; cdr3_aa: CASSPPARGADTQYF
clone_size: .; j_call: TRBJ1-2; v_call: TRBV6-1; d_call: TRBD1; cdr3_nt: TGTGCCAGCAGCCAAATTCCAGGGGGCTATGGCTACACCTTC; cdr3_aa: CASSQIPGGYGYTF